This T cell receptor (beta chain) stems from a study of cytomegalovirus exposure and HLA in healthy donors. Whole-study findings and limits: Later work associated approximately 17,000 TCR beta sequences with HLA alleles at 0.05 false discovery rate. In a later analysis, productive TCRs from donors in an Asian-associated ancestry cluster reportedly carried fewer N-insertions than the cohort mean. Presence/absence comparisons presumed near-even sequencing depth among donors.

Primers for the PCR totalled 60 Vbeta and 13 Jbeta. Libraries were prepared by immunoSEQ multiplex PCR; TCRdb keeps only in-frame clonotypes and omits some of them. In the table there are 180,000 or so clones, around 80% of which are singletons. Whereas donors were nominally healthy upon sampling, unrecorded immune exposures were probable. The CDR3 has 14 residues. After removal of 6 bases from V and 3 bases from J, the junction contained 6 bases not matched to a gene. Germline V gives CDR1 MNHEY, CDR2 SVGAGI. As for this clone: Its antigen is currently unknown.

The V and J genes are TRBV6-5 and TRBJ1-2; 8 bases are shared with TRBD1. The TCR originated in a woman in her twenties or thirties in good health and CMV-seronegative. The sequencing input was PBMCs. CDR3 loop: CASRRQGLDYGYTF. The CDR3, as DNA: TGTGCCAGCAGAAGACAGGGGTTGGACTATGGCTACACCTTC.